The 6 T cell receptor beta chains below were found in one sample sequenced in a study of T cells in Graves' hyperthyroidism and ophthalmopathy. TCR beta CDR3 regions were amplified from RNA. The primer set for the first-round RT-PCR of the TCR CDR3 was HTBI. TCRdb used MiXCR to reprocess the multiplex PCR reads, holding one entry per CDR3 protein. The table has 550,000 to 700,000 distinct CDR3 sequences, roughly 14% seen once. Sequenced input: blood. The receptors here all came from a woman aged 40 to 50 with Graves' ophthalmopathy.

This clonotype was picked up many times. This chain links TRBV4-1 with TRBJ2-5; TRBD1 aligns across 9 bases. Unmatched junction bases numbered 9, after V lost 2 bases and J lost 2 bases. The germline V gene encodes CDR1 MGHRA and CDR2 YSYEKL. This CDR3 region has 17 residues. Written as DNA, the CDR3 is TGCGCCAGCAGCCAATCCCCCGGGACAGGGTTACAAGAGACCCAGTACTTC. Translated: CASSQSPGTGLQETQYF.

V is TRBV12-3 or TRBV12-4 and J is TRBJ2-7; D is perhaps TRBD2 (5 bases). V lost 7 bases to trimming and J lost 3 bases, with 16 bases between them. The CDR3 runs 14 residues. CDR3 nucleotides: TGTGCCAGCACCCTGGACGGGGTACTCTACGAGCAGTACTTC. This encodes CASTLDGVLYEQYF.

The table lists this clonotype with many counts. In DNA, the CDR3 is TGTGCCAGCAGTTACAGCCTAGCGCTTACCTACGAGCAGTACTTC. The encoded protein is CASSYSLALTYEQYF. V and J are TRBV6-2 or TRBV6-3 and TRBJ2-7; tentatively, D is TRBD2 (6 bases). Between the trimmed V and J ends, which lost 2 bases and 2 bases, there was a span of 13 bases. CDR3 length: 15 amino acids. Germline V CDR1 and CDR2: MNHEY, SVGEGT.

V and J are TRBV28 and TRBJ1-2; no clear D gene. This CDR3 is 18 amino acids long. Germline CDR1 MDHEN, CDR2 SYDVKM. Between the trimmed V and J ends, which lost 5 bases and 0 bases, there was a span of 22 bases. The CDR3: CASSKPRHLHRSNYGYTF. Written as DNA, the CDR3 is TGTGCCAGCAGTAAACCAAGACACCTACACCGCTCTAACTATGGCTACACCTTC.

This clonotype was seen a handful of times. The chain joins TRBV11-1 to TRBJ2-2; unclear D gene. Germline V gene lookup returns CDR1 SGHAT and CDR2 FQDESV (reference sequence). CDR3 length equals 16 residues. V lost 2 bases and J lost 1, with 11 bases in between. DNA for the CDR3: TGTGCCAGCAGCTTAATAGACGTGAGGAACACCGGGGAGCTGTTTTTT. Its protein product is CASSLIDVRNTGELFF.

The rearrangement joins TRBV6-1 to TRBJ2-5; 9 bases are shared with TRBD2. CDR3 length equals 17 residues. V was clipped by 0 bases and J by 7 bases; unmatched bases: 12. Germline CDR1 MNHNS, CDR2 SASEGT. In DNA form, the CDR3 reads TGTGCCAGCAGTGAAGCGCTCGCGGGAGGGCCTTCGGTGACCCAGTACTTC. It translates to CASSEALAGGPSVTQYF.